These 26 T cell receptor beta chains were all obtained from the same sample, sequenced in a study of patients and donors after allogeneic stem cell transplantation. TCRdb fed the RT-PCR reads into MiXCR, producing one record per CDR3 protein. The table records approximately 210,000 distinct CDR3 sequences, 41% of them present only once. The material sequenced was blood, either unsorted or a sorted T cell fraction (not recorded which). The receptor set was obtained from a human donor who was either an allogeneic HSCT recipient or a stem cell or donor lymphocyte infusion donor (not recorded which). It is not recorded whose cells these are; they may come from a transplant donor.

The chain recombines TRBV27 with TRBJ1-1; D is uncertain. This CDR3 is 14 amino acids long. With 4 bases removed from V and 2 bases from J, the gap between germline ends came to 11 bases. Germline assignment: CDR1 MNHEY and CDR2 SMNVEV (reference sequence). The DNA of the CDR3 is TGTGCCAGCAGTTCCATAACAGTAAACACTGAAGCTTTCTTT. Translated, it gives CASSSITVNTEAFF.

The chain joins TRBV6-5 to TRBJ1-6; no definite D call. This CDR3 spans 14 amino acids. Germline CDR1 reads MNHEY; CDR2 reads SVGAGI. Between the trimmed V and J ends, which lost 3 bases and 9 bases, there was a span of 12 bases. The CDR3 spells CASSYTGEGSPLHF. CDR3 nucleotide sequence: TGTGCCAGCAGTTATACCGGGGAAGGTTCACCCCTCCACTTT.

V gene TRBV27 combines with J gene TRBJ2-1; 9 nucleotides align to TRBD2. The germline V gene has CDR1 MNHEY and CDR2 SMNVEV (reference sequence). The CDR3 sequence is 16 residues long. The V segment lost 6 bases and the J segment 6 bases; nucleotides outside the gene matches: 12. Here the CDR3 reads CASRLIAGVLGNEQFF. The CDR3 bases are TGTGCCAGCAGGCTCATAGCGGGAGTTTTGGGCAATGAGCAGTTCTTC.

The chain has TRBV13 and TRBJ2-4; the D is unclear. Trimming removed 0 bases from V and 5 bases from J, with 8 bases in between. The germline gives CDR1 PRHDT, CDR2 FYEKMQ (reference sequence). The CDR3 has 14 residues. The CDR3 loop is CASSLGGIQNIQYF. As DNA, the CDR3 is TGTGCCAGCAGCTTAGGGGGTATTCAAAACATTCAGTACTTC.

In its sample, this clonotype was seen a few times. The chain employs TRBV4-3 and TRBJ1-1; no reliable D call. The CDR3 covers 16 residues. V lost 1 base and J 1 base, leaving 13 bases between the germline ends. The germline gives CDR1 LGHNA, CDR2 YSLEER. CDR3 sequence (DNA): TGCGCCAGCAGCCAAGTTGCTGGCAGAGAGAACACTGAAGCTTTCTTT. Translation gives CASSQVAGRENTEAFF.

In this sample, this clonotype turned up a few times. The CDR3, as DNA: TGTGCCAGCACAACGGGAGAGAACACTGAAGCTTTCTTT. It is translated as CASTTGENTEAFF. The chain employs TRBV6-5 and TRBJ1-1; no clear D gene. This CDR3 region has 13 residues. The germline CDR1 and CDR2 sequences are MNHEY and SVGAGI. With 7 bases removed from V and 1 base from J, the gap between germline ends came to 10 bases.

In DNA form, the CDR3 reads TGTGCCAGCAGCATTGACTCGGCAACGAGGGCTGAGCAGTTCTTC. It specifies CASSIDSATRAEQFF. The chain employs TRBV7-3 and TRBJ2-1; D may be TRBD2 (5 bases). V dropped 5 bases and J dropped 9 bases, with 20 bases sitting between them. CDR1 is SGHTA, CDR2 FQGTGA, per germline. The CDR3 has 15 amino acids.

A few counts support this clonotype. The chain has TRBV6-5 and TRBJ1-1; no clear D. The CDR3 is made up of 13 amino acids. Germline V gene lookup returns CDR1 MNHEY and CDR2 SVGAGI. Trimming removed 6 bases at V and 3 bases at J, with 11 bases between. The CDR3 is CASSRLGHTEAFF. The DNA of the CDR3 is TGTGCCAGCAGCCGACTCGGGCACACTGAAGCTTTCTTT.

This clonotype has just a few counts. The chain employs TRBV7-9 and TRBJ1-2; D call uncertain. The CDR3 loop spans 13 amino acids. V lost 0 bases and J 4 bases, leaving 6 bases between the germline ends. Per germline, CDR1 SEHNR and CDR2 FQNEAQ (reference sequence). CDR3 bases: TGTGCCAGCAGCTTAGCAACAGCCTATGGCTACACCTTC. Its protein is CASSLATAYGYTF. Drawing the rest from reference TRBV7-9 and TRBJ1-2, the complete variable domain is DTGVSQNPRHKITKRGQNVTFRCDPISEHNRLYWYRQTLGQGPEFLTYFQNEAQLEKSRLLSDRFSAERPKGSFSTLEIQRTEQGDSAMYLCASSLATAYGYTFGSGTRLTVV.

This clonotype was counted only a few times. The CDR3 loop reads CASSHPLGFVRDTQYF. The DNA of the CDR3 is TGTGCCAGCAGCCACCCACTAGGTTTCGTGAGAGATACGCAGTATTTT. This chain links TRBV7-9 with TRBJ2-3; perhaps TRBD2 as D (5 bases). This CDR3 region has 16 residues. Trimming pared 5 bases from V and 5 bases from J, leaving 20 bases between. Germline values: CDR1 SEHNR, CDR2 FQNEAQ (reference sequence).

The chain recombines TRBV4-3 with TRBJ1-2; D ambiguous. The CDR3 spans 14 residues. The V and J ends lost 0 bases and 0 bases respectively, with 5 bases between them. Germline CDR1 LGHNA, CDR2 YSLEER. The CDR3 protein is CASSQDRSNYGYTF. The CDR3 bases are TGCGCCAGCAGCCAAGACAGGTCTAACTATGGCTACACCTTC.

This chain connects TRBV11-2 to TRBJ2-1; unclear D gene. There are 15 residues in the CDR3. In germline, CDR1 is SGHAT, CDR2 FQNNGV. The V end lost 4 bases, the J end lost 2 bases, and 12 bases lay between the germline ends. CDR3 protein: CASSSSEIAYNEQFF. CDR3 DNA: TGTGCCAGCAGCTCCAGCGAGATAGCCTACAATGAGCAGTTCTTC.

The chain combines TRBV20-1 with TRBJ1-4, with D perhaps TRBD1 (6 bases). This CDR3 has 14 amino acids. Germline lookup yields CDR1 DFQATT and CDR2 SNEGSKA (reference sequence). The CDR3 DNA is TGCAGCCCGGGGGGGGCAAAAACTAATGAAAAACTGTTTTTT. Amino acids: CSPGGAKTNEKLFF.

The chain is built from TRBV27 and TRBJ1-5; the D gene is possibly TRBD1 (6 bases). Germline V gives CDR1 MNHEY, CDR2 SMNVEV (reference sequence). The CDR3 consists of 14 residues. Trimming cost V 7 bases and J 5 bases, with 15 bases left between them. The CDR3 is CASNDGGPHQPQHF. Written as DNA, the CDR3 is TGTGCCAGCAACGACGGGGGGCCCCATCAGCCCCAGCATTTT.

This clonotype was observed a handful of times. The chain uses TRBV5-5 and TRBJ1-1, with D hard to call. V dropped 1 base and J dropped 1 base, with 8 bases sitting between them. The V gene's germline CDR1 is SGHKS and CDR2 YYEKEE (reference sequence). The CDR3 is made up of 14 amino acids. The CDR3 spells CASSLSLANTEAFF. CDR3 DNA sequence: TGTGCCAGCAGCTTGTCCCTGGCGAACACTGAAGCTTTCTTT.

This clonotype was seen a handful of times. The chain recombines TRBV20-1 with TRBJ1-2, with 7 bases identical to TRBD1. The CDR3 covers 14 residues. V lost 5 bases to trimming and J lost 4 bases; unmatched junction nucleotides: 10. CDR1 and CDR2 from the germline V gene are DFQATT and SNEGSKA (reference sequence). CDR3 nucleotides: TGCAGTGCTGGCGACAGGGTAGTTTCCTATGGCTACACCTTC. It encodes CSAGDRVVSYGYTF.

This clonotype was seen more than once but under ten times. V and J are TRBV6-5 and TRBJ1-5, with D tentatively TRBD1 (6 bases). In germline, CDR1 is MNHEY, CDR2 SVGAGI. The V end lost 6 bases, the J end lost 6 bases, and 15 bases lay between the germline ends. This CDR3 has 14 amino acids. The CDR3 DNA reads TGTGCCAGCAGGAGGGCAGGGGAGGGTCAGCCCCAGCATTTT. Translating it yields CASRRAGEGQPQHF.

The genes are TRBV6-5 and TRBJ2-5, with D possibly TRBD2 on 6 matching bases. Germline-derived CDR1 and CDR2 are MNHEY and SVGAGI. V lost 4 bases to trimming and J lost 5 bases, with 17 bases between them. CDR3 length equals 15 residues. CDR3 DNA: TGTGCCAGCAGTTCCTCCCCAGGGAGGAGGGAGACCCAGTACTTC. It encodes CASSSSPGRRETQYF.

In its sample, this clonotype was seen a few times. This chain links TRBV12-3 or TRBV12-4 with TRBJ1-1; a weak D match, TRBD1 (5 bases). The CDR3 runs 14 residues. The V gene lost 2 bases and the J gene lost 3 bases, with 10 bases spanning the gap. CDR3 amino acids: CASSLWGFHTEAFF. The CDR3 DNA reads TGTGCCAGCAGTTTATGGGGCTTCCACACTGAAGCTTTCTTT.

This clonotype was seen only a few times. The genes are TRBV20-1 and TRBJ1-1, with TRBD1 matching 9 bases. After removal of 6 bases from V and 5 bases from J, the junction contained 4 bases not matched to a gene. There are 12 residues in the CDR3. Germline V CDR1 and CDR2: DFQATT, SNEGSKA (reference sequence). In nucleotides, the CDR3 is TGCAGTGCGGGACAGGGAGAGACTGAAGCTTTCTTT. Its translation: CSAGQGETEAFF.

The chain employs TRBV4-3 and TRBJ2-1; D possibly corresponds to TRBD2 (5 bases). CDR1 and CDR2 from the germline V gene are LGHNA and YSLEER. This CDR3 region has 16 residues. Between the trimmed V and J ends, which lost 1 base and 1 base, there was a span of 11 bases. In DNA form, the CDR3 reads TGCGCCAGCAGCCAAGGGGCTAGCAGTTCCTACAATGAGCAGTTCTTC. Translation gives CASSQGASSSYNEQFF.

The chain combines TRBV4-1 with TRBJ1-3; the D is unclear. Deletions cut 3 bases from V and 3 bases from J, with 15 bases between. Germline assignment: CDR1 MGHRA and CDR2 YSYEKL. This CDR3 comprises 16 residues. CDR3 nucleotides: TGCGCCAGCAGCCAGTTCCAAATCATACGTGGAAACACCATATATTTT. As protein: CASSQFQIIRGNTIYF.

Concerning this clonotype: It is likely a read error, because the conserved phenylalanine at the end of the CDR3 is missing. The CDR3 coding sequence is TGCAGTGCTAGGGACAGGGGAAAGGAGACCCAGTACTCC. The encoded protein is CSARDRGKETQYS. The V call is TRBV20-1, the J call TRBJ2-5; 9 positions match TRBD1. The CDR3 has 13 amino acids. Trimming removed 3 bases from V and 5 bases from J; junction bases left unmatched: 4. Germline CDR1 reads DFQATT; CDR2 reads SNEGSKA (reference sequence).

This clonotype came up many times. The rearrangement joins TRBV27 to TRBJ1-1, with a tentative D call TRBD1 (5 bases). Trimming stripped 0 bases from V and 5 bases from J, with 22 bases between. Germline CDR1 is MNHEY and CDR2 is SMNVEV (reference sequence). This CDR3 contains 18 residues. Here the CDR3 reads CASSLSAGGLLVGTEAFF. The CDR3 nucleotides read TGTGCCAGCAGTTTATCGGCGGGGGGATTATTAGTGGGAACTGAAGCTTTCTTT.

The V call is TRBV12-3 or TRBV12-4, the J call TRBJ2-4; a weak D match, TRBD2 (6 bases). The CDR3 has 14 residues. V lost 6 bases and J lost 2, with 11 bases in between. CDR3 sequence reads: CASSPGLPKNIQYF. The CDR3 DNA follows: TGTGCCAGCAGCCCGGGACTGCCCAAAAACATTCAGTACTTC.

The chain uses TRBV6-5 and TRBJ2-7; D is possibly TRBD2 (5 bases). Germline CDR1 is MNHEY and CDR2 is SVGAGI. With 1 base removed from V and 4 bases from J, the gap between germline ends came to 14 bases. This CDR3 region has 15 residues. The CDR3 region has the DNA TGTGCCAGCAGTTACTACGGGAATCAAGGTTACGAGCAGTACTTC. Translating gives CASSYYGNQGYEQYF.